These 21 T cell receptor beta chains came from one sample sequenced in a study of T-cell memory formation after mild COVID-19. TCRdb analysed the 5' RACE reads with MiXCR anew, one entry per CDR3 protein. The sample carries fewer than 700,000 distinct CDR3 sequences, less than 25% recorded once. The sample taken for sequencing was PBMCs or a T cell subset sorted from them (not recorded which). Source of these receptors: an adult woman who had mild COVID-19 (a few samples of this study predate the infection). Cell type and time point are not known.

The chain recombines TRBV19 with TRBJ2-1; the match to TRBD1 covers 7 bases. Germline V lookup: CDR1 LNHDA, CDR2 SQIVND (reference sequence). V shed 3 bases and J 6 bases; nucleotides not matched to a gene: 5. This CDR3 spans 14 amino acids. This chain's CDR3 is CASSMLGQTNEQFF. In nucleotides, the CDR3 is TGTGCCAGTAGTATGCTGGGACAGACCAATGAGCAGTTCTTC.

In nucleotides, the CDR3 is TGTGCCAGCAGCTTAAAAGCGGGAGCAGGCTATGGCTACACCTTC. Its protein is CASSLKAGAGYGYTF. This rearrangement joins TRBV7-2 to TRBJ1-2; D is unclear. In germline, CDR1 is SGHTA, CDR2 FQGNSA. The CDR3 totals 15 residues. V was shortened by 2 bases and J by 4 bases, with 14 bases between the two germline ends.

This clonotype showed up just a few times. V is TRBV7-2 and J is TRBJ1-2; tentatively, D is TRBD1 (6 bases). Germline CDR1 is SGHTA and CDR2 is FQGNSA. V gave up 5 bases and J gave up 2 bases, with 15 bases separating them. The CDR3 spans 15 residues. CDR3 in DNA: TGTGCCAGCAGCCCTCGGAACAGGGAGAACTATGGCTACACCTTC. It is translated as CASSPRNRENYGYTF. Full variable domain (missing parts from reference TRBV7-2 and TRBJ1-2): GAGVSQSPSNKVTEKGKDVELRCDPISGHTALYWYRQSLGQGLEFLIYFQGNSAPDKSGLPSDRFSAERTGGSVSTLTIQRTQQEDSAVYLCASSPRNRENYGYTFGSGTRLTVV.

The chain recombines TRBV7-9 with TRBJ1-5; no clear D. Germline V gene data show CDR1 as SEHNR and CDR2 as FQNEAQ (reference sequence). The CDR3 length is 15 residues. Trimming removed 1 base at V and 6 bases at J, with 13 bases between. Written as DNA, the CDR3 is TGTGCCAGCAGCTTAGGAGGGATCGGTAGTCAGCCCCAGCATTTT. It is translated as CASSLGGIGSQPQHF.

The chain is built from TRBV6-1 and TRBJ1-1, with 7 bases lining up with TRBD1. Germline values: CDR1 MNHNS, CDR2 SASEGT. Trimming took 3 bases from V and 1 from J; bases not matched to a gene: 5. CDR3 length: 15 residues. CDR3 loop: CASSDSGQANTEAFF. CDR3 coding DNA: TGTGCCAGCAGTGATTCCGGACAGGCGAACACTGAAGCTTTCTTT.

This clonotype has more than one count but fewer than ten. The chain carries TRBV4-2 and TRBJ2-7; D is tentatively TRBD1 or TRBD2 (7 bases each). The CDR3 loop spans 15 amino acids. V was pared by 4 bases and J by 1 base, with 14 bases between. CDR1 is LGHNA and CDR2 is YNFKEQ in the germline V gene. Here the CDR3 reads CASSPGGGSSYEQYF. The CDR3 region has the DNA TGTGCCAGCAGCCCAGGGGGGGGAAGTTCCTACGAGCAGTACTTC.

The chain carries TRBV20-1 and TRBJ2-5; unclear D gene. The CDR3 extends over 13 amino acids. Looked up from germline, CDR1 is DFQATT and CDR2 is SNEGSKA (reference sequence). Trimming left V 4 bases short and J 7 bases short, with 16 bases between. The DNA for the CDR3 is TGCAGTGCTACCGCTGGTGGCTCGGGGACCCAGTACTTC. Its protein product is CSATAGGSGTQYF.

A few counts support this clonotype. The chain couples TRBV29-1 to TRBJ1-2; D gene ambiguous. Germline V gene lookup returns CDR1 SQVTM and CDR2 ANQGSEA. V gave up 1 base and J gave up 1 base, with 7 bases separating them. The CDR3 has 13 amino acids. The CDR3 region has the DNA TGCAGCGTTGAAGGAATCCTTAACTATGGCTACACCTTC. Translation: CSVEGILNYGYTF. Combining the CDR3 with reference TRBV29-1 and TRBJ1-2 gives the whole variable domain SAVISQKPSRDICQRGTSLTIQCQVDSQVTMMFWYRQQPGQSLTLIATANQGSEATYESGFVIDKFPISRPNLTFSTLTVSNMSPEDSSIYLCSVEGILNYGYTFGSGTRLTVV.

CDR3 bases: TGTGCCAGCAGCGTAGACGCAGGGAAGCACGGGGAGCTGTTTTTT. As protein: CASSVDAGKHGELFF. This rearrangement joins TRBV9 to TRBJ2-2; tentative D call: TRBD1 (5 bases). This CDR3 spans 15 amino acids. The V end was cut by 0 bases, the J end by 7 bases, with 13 bases between. Looked up from germline, CDR1 is SGDLS and CDR2 is YYNGEE.

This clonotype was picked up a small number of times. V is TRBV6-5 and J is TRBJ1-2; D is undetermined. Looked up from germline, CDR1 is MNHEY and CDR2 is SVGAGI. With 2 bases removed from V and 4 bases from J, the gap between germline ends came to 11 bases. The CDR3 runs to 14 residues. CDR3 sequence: CASSYGPRTYGYTF. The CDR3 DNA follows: TGTGCCAGCAGTTACGGACCCAGGACCTATGGCTACACCTTC.

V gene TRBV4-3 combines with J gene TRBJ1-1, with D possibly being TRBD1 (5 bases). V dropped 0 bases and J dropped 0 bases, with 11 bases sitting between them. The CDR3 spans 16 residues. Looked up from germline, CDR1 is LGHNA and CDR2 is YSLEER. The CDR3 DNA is TGCGCCAGCAGCCAAGATCTGGCAGGGCTGAACACTGAAGCTTTCTTT. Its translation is CASSQDLAGLNTEAFF.

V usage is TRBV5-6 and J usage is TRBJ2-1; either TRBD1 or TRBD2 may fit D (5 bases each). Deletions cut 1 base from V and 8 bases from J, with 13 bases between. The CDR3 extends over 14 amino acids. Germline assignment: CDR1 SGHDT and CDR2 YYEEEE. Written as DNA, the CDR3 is TGTGCCAGCAGCTTGAGGGACCGCGGACATGAGCAGTTCTTC. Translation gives CASSLRDRGHEQFF.

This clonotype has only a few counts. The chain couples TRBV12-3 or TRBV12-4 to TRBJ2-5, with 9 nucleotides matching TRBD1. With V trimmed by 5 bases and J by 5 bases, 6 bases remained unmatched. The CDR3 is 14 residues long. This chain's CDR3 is CASSPGQGLETQYF. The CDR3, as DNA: TGTGCCAGCAGTCCGGGACAGGGTTTGGAGACCCAGTACTTC.

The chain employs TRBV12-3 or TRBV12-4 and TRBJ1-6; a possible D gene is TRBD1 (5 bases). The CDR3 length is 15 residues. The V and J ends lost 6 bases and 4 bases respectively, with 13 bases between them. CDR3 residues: CASRRDLAYNSPLHF. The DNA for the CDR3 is TGTGCCAGCAGACGGGACCTAGCATATAATTCACCCCTCCACTTT.

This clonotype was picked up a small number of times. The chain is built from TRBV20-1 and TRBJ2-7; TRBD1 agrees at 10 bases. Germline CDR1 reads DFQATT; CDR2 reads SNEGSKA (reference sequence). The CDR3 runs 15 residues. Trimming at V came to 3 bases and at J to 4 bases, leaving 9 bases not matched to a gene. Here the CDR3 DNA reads TGCAGTGCTAGGCCCTGGACAGGGGGGAATTACGAGCAGTACTTC. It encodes CSARPWTGGNYEQYF.

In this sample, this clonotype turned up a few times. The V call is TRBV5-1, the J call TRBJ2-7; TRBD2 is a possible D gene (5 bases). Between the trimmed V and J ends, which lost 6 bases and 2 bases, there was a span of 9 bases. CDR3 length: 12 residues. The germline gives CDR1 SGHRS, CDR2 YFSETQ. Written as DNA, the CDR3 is TGCGCCAGCAACGCGGGTGCCTACGAGCAGTACTTC. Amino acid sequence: CASNAGAYEQYF.

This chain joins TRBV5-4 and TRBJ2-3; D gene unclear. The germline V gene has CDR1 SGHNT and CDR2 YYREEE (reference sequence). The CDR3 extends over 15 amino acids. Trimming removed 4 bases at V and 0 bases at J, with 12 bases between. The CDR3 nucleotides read TGTGCCAGCAGCCGTGTTCCAGCTAGCACAGATACGCAGTATTTT. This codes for CASSRVPASTDTQYF.

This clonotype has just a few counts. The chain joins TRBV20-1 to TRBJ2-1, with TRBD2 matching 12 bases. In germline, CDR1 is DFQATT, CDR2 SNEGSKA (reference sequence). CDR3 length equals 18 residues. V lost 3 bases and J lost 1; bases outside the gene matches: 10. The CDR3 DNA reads TGCAGTGCTAGTGGTGGGACTAGCGGGTCCGTTTCCTACAATGAGCAGTTCTTC. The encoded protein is CSASGGTSGSVSYNEQFF.

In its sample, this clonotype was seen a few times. CDR3 nucleotides: TGTGCCAGCAGCCAAGCCAGGGGGGGCACTGAAGCTTTCTTT. Translating it yields CASSQARGGTEAFF. This chain joins TRBV3-1 and TRBJ1-1; 7 nucleotides line up with TRBD1. This CDR3 contains 14 residues. V dropped 1 base and J dropped 4; count of bases not matched to a gene: 3. In germline, CDR1 is LGHDT, CDR2 YNNKEL (reference sequence).

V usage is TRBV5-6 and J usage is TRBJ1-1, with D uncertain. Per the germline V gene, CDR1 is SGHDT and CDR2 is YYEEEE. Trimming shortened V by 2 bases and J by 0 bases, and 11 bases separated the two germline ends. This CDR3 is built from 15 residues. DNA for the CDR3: TGTGCCAGCAGCTTTCGCCTTACCATGAACACTGAAGCTTTCTTT. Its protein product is CASSFRLTMNTEAFF.

DNA of the CDR3: TGCAGTGCTAGAATCGTAGCTAACTATGGCTACACCTTC. As protein: CSARIVANYGYTF. This sequence joins TRBV20-1 and TRBJ1-2; D is uncertain. The V end was cut by 2 bases, the J end by 0 bases, with 7 bases between. Germline V lookup: CDR1 DFQATT, CDR2 SNEGSKA (reference sequence). The length of the CDR3 is 13 residues.